This TCR beta chain derives from a study of blood T cell repertoires in COVID-19. The wider study: Cohort 3 donors were reported recovered after two negative PCRs, clearance, or symptom resolution.

Profiled with immunoSEQ multiplex PCR; TCRdb holds only in-frame clones, not every one. The sample has about 210,000 clones; roughly 87% are singletons. This TCR was recovered from a man aged 25-45 years in a cohort exposed to, infected with or recovered from COVID-19 (not recorded which). Material for sequencing was PBMCs or T cells enriched from blood (not recorded which).

The CDR3 spells CASSLRGDSTQYF. DNA of the CDR3: TGTGCCAGCAGCCTTCGGGGAGATAGTACGCAGTATTTT. The rearrangement uses TRBV3-1 (or the pseudogene TRBV3-2) and TRBJ2-3; TRBD2 is a possible D gene (5 bases). Germline V gives CDR1 LGHDT, CDR2 YNNKEL (reference sequence). The CDR3 spans 13 residues. The V end was cut by 4 bases, the J end by 8 bases, with 13 bases between.